This T cell receptor beta chain was sequenced for a study of response to subunit inactivated influenza vaccine (dated by TCRdb to the late 2010s). Concerning the study at large: The study used deep quantitative T cell receptor repertoire profiling to track responses to a trivalent subunit inactivated influenza vaccine. Overall study results and their limits: The authors proposed that each seasonal influenza vaccination may bring in only a limited number of new T cells.

This clonotype was seen at least ten times. The target of this receptor is not known. Per-nucleotide qualities are absent, and no much larger clonotype sits a single base away. Receptors were amplified or captured by RT-PCR. Data came from an Illumina HiSeq 2500. TCRdb reworked the public reads: Q25 trimming with fastp, MiXCR clone assembly, productive beta chains retained. Each CDR3 protein gets just one entry, which takes the most common genes and DNA from the rows behind it. The sample yields roughly 170,000 distinct CDR3 sequences; roughly 8.7% were counted once. The ten most abundant clones make up around 9.9% of the sample. This sequence originates from a middle-aged man who received an inactivated influenza vaccine. Donor details come from another sample of the same person, matched by shared clones. The sample in question was non-naive T cells sorted from PBMCs, obtained on the day of vaccination. Read against the paper, the sample's cell subset or site label means: memory T cell fraction.

The CDR3 protein: CASSLIQATEAFF. The DNA sequence reads TGTGCCAGCAGCCTGATACAGGCAACTGAAGCTTTCTTT. The chain was built from TRBV12-3 or TRBV12-4 and TRBJ1-1; the D gene is possibly TRBD1, with 5 bases matching. The CDR3 goes from the cysteine to the phenylalanine over 13 residues. Solely the CDR3 DNA is kept, with 39 bases framed from the first base. Relative to germline, V is 6 bases shorter and J is 5 bases shorter, with 13 bases between their ends.